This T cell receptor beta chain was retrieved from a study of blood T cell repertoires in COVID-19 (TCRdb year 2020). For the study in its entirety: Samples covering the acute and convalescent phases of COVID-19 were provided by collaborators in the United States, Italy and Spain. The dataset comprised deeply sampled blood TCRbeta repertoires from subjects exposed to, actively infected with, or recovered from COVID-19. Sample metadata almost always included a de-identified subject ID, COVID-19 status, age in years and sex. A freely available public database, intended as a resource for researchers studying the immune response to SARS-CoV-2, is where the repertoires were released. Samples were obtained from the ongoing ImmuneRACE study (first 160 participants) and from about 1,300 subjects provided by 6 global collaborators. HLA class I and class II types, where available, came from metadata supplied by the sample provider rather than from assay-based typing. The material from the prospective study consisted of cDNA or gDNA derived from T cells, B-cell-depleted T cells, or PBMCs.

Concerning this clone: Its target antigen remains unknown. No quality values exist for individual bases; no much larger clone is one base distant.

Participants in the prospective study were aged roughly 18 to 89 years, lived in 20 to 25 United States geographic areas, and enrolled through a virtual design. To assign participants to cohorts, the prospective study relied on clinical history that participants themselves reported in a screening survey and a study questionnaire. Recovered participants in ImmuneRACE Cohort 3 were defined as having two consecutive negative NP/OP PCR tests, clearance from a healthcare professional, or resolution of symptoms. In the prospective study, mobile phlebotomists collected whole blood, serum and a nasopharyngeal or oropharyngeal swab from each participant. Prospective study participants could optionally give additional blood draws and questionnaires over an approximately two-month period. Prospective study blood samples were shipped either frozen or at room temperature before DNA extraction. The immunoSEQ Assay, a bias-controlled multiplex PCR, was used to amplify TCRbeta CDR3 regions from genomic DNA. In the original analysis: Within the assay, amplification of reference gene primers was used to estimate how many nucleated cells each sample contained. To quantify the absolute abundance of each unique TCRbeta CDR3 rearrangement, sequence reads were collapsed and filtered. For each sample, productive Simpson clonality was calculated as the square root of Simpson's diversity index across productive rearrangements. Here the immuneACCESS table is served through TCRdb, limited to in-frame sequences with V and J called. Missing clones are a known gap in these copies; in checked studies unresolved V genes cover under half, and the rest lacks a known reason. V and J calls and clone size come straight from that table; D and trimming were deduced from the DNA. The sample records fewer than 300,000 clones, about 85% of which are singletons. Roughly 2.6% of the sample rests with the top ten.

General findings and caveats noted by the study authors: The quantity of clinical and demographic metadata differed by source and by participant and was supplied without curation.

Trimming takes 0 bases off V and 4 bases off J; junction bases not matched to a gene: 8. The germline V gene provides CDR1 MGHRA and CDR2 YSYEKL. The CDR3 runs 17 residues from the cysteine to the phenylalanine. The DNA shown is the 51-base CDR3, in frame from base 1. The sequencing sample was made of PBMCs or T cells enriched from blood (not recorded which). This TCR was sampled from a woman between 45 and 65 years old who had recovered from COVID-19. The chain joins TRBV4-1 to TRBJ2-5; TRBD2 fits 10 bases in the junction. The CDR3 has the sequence CASSQDNQASGRETQYF. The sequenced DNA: TGCGCCAGCAGCCAAGATAATCAGGCTAGCGGGAGAGAGACCCAGTACTTC.